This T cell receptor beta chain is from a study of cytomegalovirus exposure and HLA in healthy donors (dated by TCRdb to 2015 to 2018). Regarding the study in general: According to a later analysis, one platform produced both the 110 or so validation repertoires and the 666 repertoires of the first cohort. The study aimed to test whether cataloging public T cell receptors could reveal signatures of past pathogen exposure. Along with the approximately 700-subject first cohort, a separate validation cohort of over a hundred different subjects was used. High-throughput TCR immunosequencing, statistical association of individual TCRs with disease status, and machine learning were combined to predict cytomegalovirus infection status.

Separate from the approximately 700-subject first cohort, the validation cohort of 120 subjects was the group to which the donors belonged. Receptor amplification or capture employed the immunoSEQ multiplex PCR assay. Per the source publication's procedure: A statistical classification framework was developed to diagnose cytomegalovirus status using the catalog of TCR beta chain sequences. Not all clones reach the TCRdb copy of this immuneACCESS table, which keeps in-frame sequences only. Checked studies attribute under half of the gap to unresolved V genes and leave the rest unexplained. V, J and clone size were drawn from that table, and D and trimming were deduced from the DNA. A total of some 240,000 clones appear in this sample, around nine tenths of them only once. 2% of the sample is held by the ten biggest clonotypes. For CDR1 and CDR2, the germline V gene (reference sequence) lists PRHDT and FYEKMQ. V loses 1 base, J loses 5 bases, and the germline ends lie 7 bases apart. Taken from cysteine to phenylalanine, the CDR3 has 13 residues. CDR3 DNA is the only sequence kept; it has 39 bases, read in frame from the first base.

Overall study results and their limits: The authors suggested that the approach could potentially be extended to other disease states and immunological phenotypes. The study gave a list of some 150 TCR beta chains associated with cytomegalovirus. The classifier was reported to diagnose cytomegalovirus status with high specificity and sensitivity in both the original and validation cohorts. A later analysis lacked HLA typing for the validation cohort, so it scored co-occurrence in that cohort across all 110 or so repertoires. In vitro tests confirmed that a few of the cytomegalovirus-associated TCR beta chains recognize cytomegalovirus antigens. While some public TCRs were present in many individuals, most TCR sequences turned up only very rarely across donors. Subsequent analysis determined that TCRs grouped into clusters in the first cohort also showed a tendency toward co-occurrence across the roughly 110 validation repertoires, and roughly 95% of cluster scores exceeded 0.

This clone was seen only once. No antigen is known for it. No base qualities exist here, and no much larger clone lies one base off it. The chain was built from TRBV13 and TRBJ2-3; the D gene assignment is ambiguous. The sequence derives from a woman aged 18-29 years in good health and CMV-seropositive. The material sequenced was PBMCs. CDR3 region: CASSLVSGDTQYF. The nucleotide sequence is TGTGCCAGCAGCTTAGTTTCGGGAGATACGCAGTATTTT. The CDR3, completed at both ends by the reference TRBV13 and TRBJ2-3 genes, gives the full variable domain AAGVIQSPRHLIKEKRETATLKCYPIPRHDTVYWYQQGPGQDPQFLISFYEKMQSDKGSIPDRFSAQQFSDYHSELNMSSLELGDSALYFCASSLVSGDTQYFGPGTRLTVL.